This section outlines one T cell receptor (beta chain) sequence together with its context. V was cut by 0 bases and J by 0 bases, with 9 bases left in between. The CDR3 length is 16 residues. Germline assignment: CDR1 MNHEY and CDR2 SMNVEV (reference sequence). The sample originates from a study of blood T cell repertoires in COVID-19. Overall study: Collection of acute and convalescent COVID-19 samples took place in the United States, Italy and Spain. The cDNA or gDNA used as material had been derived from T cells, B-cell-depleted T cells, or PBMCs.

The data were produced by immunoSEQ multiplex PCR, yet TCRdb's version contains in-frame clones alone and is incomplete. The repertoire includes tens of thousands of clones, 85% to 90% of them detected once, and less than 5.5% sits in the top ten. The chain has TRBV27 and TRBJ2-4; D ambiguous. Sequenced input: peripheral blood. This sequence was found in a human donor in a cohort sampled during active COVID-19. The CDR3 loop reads CASSLSATGAKNIQYF. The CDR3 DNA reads TGTGCCAGCAGTTTATCGGCGACGGGAGCCAAAAACATTCAGTACTTC.